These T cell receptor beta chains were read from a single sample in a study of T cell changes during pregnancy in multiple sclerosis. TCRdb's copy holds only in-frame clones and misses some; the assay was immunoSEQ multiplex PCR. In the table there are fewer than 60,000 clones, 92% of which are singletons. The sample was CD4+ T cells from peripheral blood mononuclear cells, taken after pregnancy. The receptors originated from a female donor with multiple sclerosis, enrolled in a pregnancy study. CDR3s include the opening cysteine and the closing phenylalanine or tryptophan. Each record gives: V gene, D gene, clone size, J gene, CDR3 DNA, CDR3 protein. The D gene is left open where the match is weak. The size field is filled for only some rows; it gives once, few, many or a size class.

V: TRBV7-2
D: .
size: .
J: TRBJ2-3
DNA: TGTGCCAGCAGCTCGGGACTGGCTACAGATACGCAGTATTTT
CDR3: CASSSGLATDTQYF

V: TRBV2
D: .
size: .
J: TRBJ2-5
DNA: TGTGCCAGCAGTGACCGACTAGGTGGAGAGACCCAGTACTTC
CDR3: CASSDRLGGETQYF

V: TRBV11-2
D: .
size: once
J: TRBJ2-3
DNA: TGTGCCAGCAGCTCCCTCCCGGCCCCTAGGCAGTATTTT
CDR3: CASSSLPAPRQYF

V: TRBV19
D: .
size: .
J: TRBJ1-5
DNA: TGTGCCAGTAGTGTAGGCCCTTCGGGGGCCCAGCATTTT
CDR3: CASSVGPSGAQHF

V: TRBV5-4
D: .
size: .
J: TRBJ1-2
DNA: TGTGCCAGCAGCTTCCGCATATATGGCGGCTACACCTTC
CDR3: CASSFRIYGGYTF

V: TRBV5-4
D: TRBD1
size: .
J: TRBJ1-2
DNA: TGTGCCAGCAGCCCGCAATCAGGGACAGGGAATGGCTACACCTTC
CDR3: CASSPQSGTGNGYTF

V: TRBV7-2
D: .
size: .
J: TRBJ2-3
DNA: TGTGCCAGCCTCTCTGGAGCGGTTGGTTACCTTAGCACAGATACGCAGTATTTT
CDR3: CASLSGAVGYLSTDTQYF

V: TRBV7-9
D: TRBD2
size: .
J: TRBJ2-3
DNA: TGTGCCAGCAGCCCCCCGGGACTAGGGATCACAGATACGCAGTATTTT
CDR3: CASSPPGLGITDTQYF

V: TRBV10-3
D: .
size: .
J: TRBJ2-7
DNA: TGTGCCATCAATCTTTCAGGGCCTGCCTACGAGCAGTACTTC
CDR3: CAINLSGPAYEQYF

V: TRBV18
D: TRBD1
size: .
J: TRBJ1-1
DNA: TGTGCCAGCTCACTCCAGGGGGGCGACATGAACACTGAAGCTTTCTTT
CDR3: CASSLQGGDMNTEAFF

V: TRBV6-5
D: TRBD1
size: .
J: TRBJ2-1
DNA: TGTGCCAGCAGTTACAACAGGGGGCTTGGCGAGCAGTTCTTC
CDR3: CASSYNRGLGEQFF

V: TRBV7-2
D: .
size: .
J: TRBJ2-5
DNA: TGTGCCAGCACGCCCAGGAGGCAAGAGACCCAGTACTTC
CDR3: CASTPRRQETQYF

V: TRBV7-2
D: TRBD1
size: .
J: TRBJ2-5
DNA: TGTGCCAGCAGGATGGACAGGGGGCGCCCAGAGACCCAGTACTTC
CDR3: CASRMDRGRPETQYF

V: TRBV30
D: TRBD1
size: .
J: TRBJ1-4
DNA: TGTGCCTGGAGTCTCGGGACAGTCCCAACTAATGAAAAACTGTTTTTT
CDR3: CAWSLGTVPTNEKLFF

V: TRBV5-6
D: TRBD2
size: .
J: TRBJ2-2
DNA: TGTGCCAGCAGCCCGACTAGCGGGGGGTTCGGGGAGCTGTTTTTT
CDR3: CASSPTSGGFGELFF

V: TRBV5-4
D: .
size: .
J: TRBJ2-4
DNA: TGTGCCAGCAGCTGGAGGGTAGACAAAAACATTCAGTACTTC
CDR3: CASSWRVDKNIQYF

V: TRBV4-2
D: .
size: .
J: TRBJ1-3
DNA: TGTGCCAGCAGCCGGATCAGCGCAGTCTCTGGAAACACCATATATTTT
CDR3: CASSRISAVSGNTIYF

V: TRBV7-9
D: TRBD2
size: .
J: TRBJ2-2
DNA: TGTGCCAGCAGCGCGGGACTAGCGGGGGGCTTAAACACCGGGGAGCTGTTTTTT
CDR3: CASSAGLAGGLNTGELFF

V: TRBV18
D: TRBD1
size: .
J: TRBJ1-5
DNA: TGTGCCAGCTCAGACACAGGGGGAAGACAGCCCCAGCATTTT
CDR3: CASSDTGGRQPQHF

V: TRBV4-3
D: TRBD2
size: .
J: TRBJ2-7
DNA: TGCGCCAGCAGCCAAGCAGCGGGGGGAGTCTACGAGCAGTACTTC
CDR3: CASSQAAGGVYEQYF

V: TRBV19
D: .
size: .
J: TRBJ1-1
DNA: TGTGCCAGTAGTCCCCGCGGATGGAACACTGAAGCTTTCTTT
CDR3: CASSPRGWNTEAFF

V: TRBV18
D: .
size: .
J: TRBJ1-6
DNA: TGTGCCAGCTCACCACGGGGGGATGTGAGTTCACCCCTCCACTTT
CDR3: CASSPRGDVSSPLHF

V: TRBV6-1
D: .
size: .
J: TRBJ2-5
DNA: TGTGCCAGCAGTGAAGACCGAGTTTACCAAGAGACCCAGTACTTC
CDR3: CASSEDRVYQETQYF

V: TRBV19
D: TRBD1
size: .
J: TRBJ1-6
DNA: TGTGCCAGTAGTATCGGACAGGCGAAAAATTCACCCCTCCACTTT
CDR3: CASSIGQAKNSPLHF

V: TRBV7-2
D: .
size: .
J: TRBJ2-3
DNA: TGTGCCAGCAGCTCCACTAGCACAGATACGCAGTATTTT
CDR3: CASSSTSTDTQYF

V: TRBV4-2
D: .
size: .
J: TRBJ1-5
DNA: TGTGCCAGCAGCCAGCAGGGAAGTCAGCCCCAGCATTTT
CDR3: CASSQQGSQPQHF

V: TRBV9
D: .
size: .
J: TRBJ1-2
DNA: TGTGCCAGCAGCGTAGGGCAGAACTATGGCTACACCTTC
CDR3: CASSVGQNYGYTF

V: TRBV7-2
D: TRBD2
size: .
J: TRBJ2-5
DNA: TGTGCCAGCAGCTTAGCCCGACTAGCGGGGGGGTCGTCGGAGACCCAGTACTTC
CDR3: CASSLARLAGGSSETQYF

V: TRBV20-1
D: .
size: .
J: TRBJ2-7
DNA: TGCAGTGCTCGCGACTACGAGCAGTACTTC
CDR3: CSARDYEQYF

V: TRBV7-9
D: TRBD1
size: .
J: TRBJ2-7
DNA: TGTGCCAGCAGCCCACGGCAGGGGACAGGGGACCGCTACGAGCAGTACTTC
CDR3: CASSPRQGTGDRYEQYF

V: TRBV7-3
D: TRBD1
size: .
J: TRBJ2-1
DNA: TGTGCCAGCAAACACAGGGGCTCCTACAATGAGCAGTTCTTC
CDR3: CASKHRGSYNEQFF

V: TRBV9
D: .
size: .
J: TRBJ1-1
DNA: TGTGCCAGCAGCGTAGAGGGGATTGAGCCCTGGAGAGCTTTCTTT
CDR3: CASSVEGIEPWRAFF

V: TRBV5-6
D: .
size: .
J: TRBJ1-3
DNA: TGTGCCAGCAGCTGGGGCAGGCGCTCTGGAAACACCATATATTTT
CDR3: CASSWGRRSGNTIYF

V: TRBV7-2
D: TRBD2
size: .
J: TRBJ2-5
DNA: TGTGCCAGCAGCTTAGCCCGGGGGAGCGGGGGCCTAAGGTGGGAGACCCAGTACTTC
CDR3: CASSLARGSGGLRWETQYF

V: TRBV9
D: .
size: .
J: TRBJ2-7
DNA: TGTGCCAGCAGCGTAGAGGCTCGCGGCGAGCAGTACTTC
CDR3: CASSVEARGEQYF

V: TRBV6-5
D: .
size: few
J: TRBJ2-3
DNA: TGTGCCAGCAGTTACAGGGGTCAATGGGCAGATACGCAGTATTTT
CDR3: CASSYRGQWADTQYF

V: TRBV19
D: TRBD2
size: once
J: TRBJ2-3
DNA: TGTGCCAGTAGGATCACGAGCCGGGGGGGCACAGATACGCAGTATTTT
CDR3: CASRITSRGGTDTQYF

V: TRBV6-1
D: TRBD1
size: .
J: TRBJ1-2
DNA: TGTGCCAGCAGTGAAGCGGGGACAGGCCGGGATGGCTACACCTTC
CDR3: CASSEAGTGRDGYTF

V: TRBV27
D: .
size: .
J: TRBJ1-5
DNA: TGTGCCAGCAGTTTATCCCGGTATCAGCCCCAGCATTTT
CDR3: CASSLSRYQPQHF

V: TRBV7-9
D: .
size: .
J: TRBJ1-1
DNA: TGTGCCAGCAGCTTAGAGAGTCTGGGGGGGAACACTGAAGCTTTCTTT
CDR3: CASSLESLGGNTEAFF

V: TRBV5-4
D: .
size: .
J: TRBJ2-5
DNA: TGTGCCAGCAGCTTGCCAGGGGGGGAGACCCAGTACTTC
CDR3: CASSLPGGETQYF

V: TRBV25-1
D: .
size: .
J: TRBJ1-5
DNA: TGTGCCAGCAGCGGTGGGGGAGGGGCCAATCAGCCCCAGCATTTT
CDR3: CASSGGGGANQPQHF

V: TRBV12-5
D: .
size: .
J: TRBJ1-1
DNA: TGTGCTAGTGGGTGGAGAGGGAGCACTGAAGCTTTCTTT
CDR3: CASGWRGSTEAFF

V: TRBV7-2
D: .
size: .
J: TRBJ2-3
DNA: TGTGCCAGCAGCTTACGGGGGGCATACACAGATACGCAGTATTTT
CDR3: CASSLRGAYTDTQYF